Described below is a single TCR beta chain sequence and its context. What antigen it recognizes has not been identified. Within one base of it there is no much larger clone, and no base qualities were kept. This specimen comes from a study of cytomegalovirus exposure and HLA in healthy donors (dated by TCRdb to the late 2010s). Broadly, across the study: The 670 or so repertoires of the first cohort and the 120 or so validation repertoires were produced on the same platform, according to a later analysis. The aim of the study was to test whether cataloging public T cell receptors could identify signatures of past pathogen exposure. In addition to the first cohort of 650 to 750 subjects, a separate validation cohort of approximately 130 different subjects was used. High-throughput TCR immunosequencing, statistical association of individual TCRs with disease status, and machine learning were combined to predict cytomegalovirus infection status.

The library came from the immunoSEQ multiplex PCR assay. Turning to the authors' computational methods: A statistical classification framework was developed to diagnose cytomegalovirus status using the catalog of TCR beta chain sequences. TCRdb carries this immuneACCESS record with in-frame sequences only. Its versions omit some clonotypes, under half of them owing to an unresolved V gene in the studies checked, with the rest unexplained. D and trimming come from the DNA, and the V and J calls and clone size come from that table. This sample holds around 94,000 clones; about 95% were observed only once. Approximately 1% of the sample lies in the top ten. Overall study outcomes, separate from this receptor: Cytomegalovirus status was reported to be diagnosed by the classifier with high specificity and sensitivity in both the original and validation cohorts. The study listed 150 to 200 TCR beta chains as associated with cytomegalovirus. According to the authors, the approach could potentially be generalized to other disease states and immunological phenotypes. A few of the identified cytomegalovirus-associated TCR beta chains were confirmed in vitro to be specific for cytomegalovirus antigens. A later analysis had no HLA typing for the validation cohort, so co-occurrence there was scored across all 120 or so repertoires. Of the cluster scores, approximately 95% were above 0 in a later analysis, which found that TCRs clustered in the first cohort also tended to co-occur in the 95 to 150 validation repertoires. Across donors, most TCR sequences were observed very rarely, whereas some public TCRs were present in many individuals.

Separate from the roughly 660-subject first cohort, the validation cohort of 120 subjects was the group to which the donors belonged. There are 15 amino acids in the CDR3, from cysteine to phenylalanine inclusive. Only the CDR3 DNA stays, 45 bases, in frame from base 1. V sheds 5 bases and J sheds 5 bases, leaving 16 bases between their ends. The germline V gene supplies CDR1 SGHDT and CDR2 YYEEEE. The sequence was collected from a woman aged 18-30 years in good health and CMV-seronegative. The sequence is built from TRBV5-6 and TRBJ2-2, and TRBD2 may be the D gene, going by 7 matching bases. Sequenced sample: PBMCs. DNA sequence: TGTGCCAGCAGGGGTCGGGGGGCGAGGACCGGGGAGCTGTTTTTT. Its amino acids are CASRGRGARTGELFF.